This T cell receptor (beta chain) was sequenced in a study of T-cell memory formation after mild COVID-19. For the study at large: TCR clustering was largely donor specific.

TCR alpha and TCR beta cDNA libraries with sample barcodes and UMIs came from 5'RACE using constant-segment primers. Each CDR3 protein gets one entry after TCRdb re-called the 5' RACE reads with MiXCR. The sample yields approximately 51,000 distinct CDR3 sequences, 9.3% seen once. The V end was cut by 2 bases, the J end by 4 bases, with 14 bases between. Germline V lookup: CDR1 SEHNR, CDR2 FQNEAQ (reference sequence). The CDR3 runs to 15 residues. The receptor comes from an adult woman who had mild COVID-19 (a few samples of this study predate the infection). Cell type and time point are not known. This chain uses TRBV7-9 with TRBJ2-5, with a possible D match to TRBD2 (6 bases). The sample taken for sequencing was PBMCs or a T cell subset sorted from them (not recorded which). CDR3 region: CASSLLRQGGETQYF. For the CDR3, the DNA is TGTGCCAGCAGCTTACTCCGGCAGGGAGGAGAGACCCAGTACTTC.